This TCR beta chain was documented in a study of identical twins. Study-wide points: It was cross-sectional statistical analysis, not following the same donors, that the conclusions relied on.

The V and J ends lost 3 bases and 0 bases respectively, with 11 bases between them. The CDR3 loop spans 15 amino acids. This clonotype was recorded at least ten times. Antigen: not known. TCRdb reprocessed the 5' RACE reads via MiXCR and lists one record per CDR3 protein. The sample carries around 280,000 distinct CDR3 sequences, about 8% recorded once. These records were also assigned to another study, of yellow fever vaccine responses in identical twins.

Specimen: memory (CD45RO+) T cells sorted from blood. The receptor was derived from a woman in her late teens or twenties in good health. The V call is TRBV12-3 or TRBV12-4, the J call TRBJ1-1; perhaps TRBD1 as D (6 bases). CDR3 region: CASSFFGQLNTEAFF. CDR3 in DNA: TGTGCCAGCAGTTTTTTCGGACAGCTGAACACTGAAGCTTTCTTT.